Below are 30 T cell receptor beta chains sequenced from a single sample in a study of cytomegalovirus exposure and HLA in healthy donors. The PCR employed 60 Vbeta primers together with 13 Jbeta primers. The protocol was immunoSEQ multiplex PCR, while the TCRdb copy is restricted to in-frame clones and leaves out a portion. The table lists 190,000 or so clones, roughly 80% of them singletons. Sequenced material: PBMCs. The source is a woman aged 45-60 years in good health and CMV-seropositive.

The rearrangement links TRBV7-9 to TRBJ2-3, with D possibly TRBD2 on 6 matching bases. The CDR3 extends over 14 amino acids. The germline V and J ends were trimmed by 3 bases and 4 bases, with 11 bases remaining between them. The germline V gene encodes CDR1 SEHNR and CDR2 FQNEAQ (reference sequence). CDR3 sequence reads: CASSFRDSSDTQYF. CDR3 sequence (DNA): TGTGCCAGCAGCTTCCGGGACTCATCAGATACGCAGTATTTT.

This CDR3 is CASSLAGTPGEQYF. The CDR3 bases are TGTGCCAGCAGTTTAGCGGGCACGCCGGGGGAGCAGTACTTC. The V and J genes are TRBV27 and TRBJ2-5; D is possibly TRBD2 (6 bases). V was trimmed by 2 bases and J by 11 bases, leaving 18 bases between them. Germline CDR1 MNHEY, CDR2 SMNVEV (reference sequence). The CDR3 is made up of 14 amino acids.

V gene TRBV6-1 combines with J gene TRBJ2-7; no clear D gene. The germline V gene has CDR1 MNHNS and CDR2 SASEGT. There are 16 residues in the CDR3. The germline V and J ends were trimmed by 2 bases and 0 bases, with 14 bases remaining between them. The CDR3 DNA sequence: TGTGCCAGCAGTGAATACCCGACGGAGAGCTCCTACGAGCAGTACTTC. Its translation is CASSEYPTESSYEQYF.

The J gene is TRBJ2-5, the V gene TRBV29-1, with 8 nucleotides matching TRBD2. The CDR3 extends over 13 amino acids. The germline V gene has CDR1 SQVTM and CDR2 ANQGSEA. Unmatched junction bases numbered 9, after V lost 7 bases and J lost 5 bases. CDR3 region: CSGLAPNGETQYF. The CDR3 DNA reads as TGCAGCGGACTAGCGCCTAATGGGGAGACCCAGTACTTC.

In DNA form, the CDR3 reads TGTGCCAGTAGTACGCTCAGGGGAACAGATACGCAGTATTTT. Protein: CASSTLRGTDTQYF. The chain couples TRBV19 to TRBJ2-3; TRBD1 might be the D (6 bases). V was clipped by 4 bases and J by 3 bases, with 11 bases between them. Germline assignment: CDR1 LNHDA and CDR2 SQIVND (reference sequence). The length of the CDR3 is 14 residues.

CDR3 DNA sequence: TGTGCCAGCAGCTTTCCGGGGACAGATACGCAGTATTTT. The encoded protein is CASSFPGTDTQYF. The rearrangement joins TRBV7-9 to TRBJ2-3; D perhaps matches TRBD2 (5 bases). Germline assignment: CDR1 SEHNR and CDR2 FQNEAQ (reference sequence). CDR3 length: 13 amino acids. V was trimmed by 3 bases and J by 3 bases, leaving 7 bases between them. The full variable domain, rest sourced from reference TRBV7-9 and TRBJ2-3, is DTGVSQNPRHKITKRGQNVTFRCDPISEHNRLYWYRQTLGQGPEFLTYFQNEAQLEKSRLLSDRFSAERPKGSFSTLEIQRTEQGDSAMYLCASSFPGTDTQYFGPGTRLTVL.

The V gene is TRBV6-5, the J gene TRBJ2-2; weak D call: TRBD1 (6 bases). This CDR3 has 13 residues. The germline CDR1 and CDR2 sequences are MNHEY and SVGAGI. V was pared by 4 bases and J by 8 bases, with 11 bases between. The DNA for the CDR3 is TGTGCCAGCAGTTTCAGGGGAGCTGGGGAGCTGTTTTTT. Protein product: CASSFRGAGELFF.

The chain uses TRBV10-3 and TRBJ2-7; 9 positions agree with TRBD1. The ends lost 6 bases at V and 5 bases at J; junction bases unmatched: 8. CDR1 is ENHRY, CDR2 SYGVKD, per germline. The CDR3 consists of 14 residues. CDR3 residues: CAISKQGAENEQYF. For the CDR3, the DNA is TGTGCCATCAGCAAACAGGGGGCAGAGAACGAGCAGTACTTC.

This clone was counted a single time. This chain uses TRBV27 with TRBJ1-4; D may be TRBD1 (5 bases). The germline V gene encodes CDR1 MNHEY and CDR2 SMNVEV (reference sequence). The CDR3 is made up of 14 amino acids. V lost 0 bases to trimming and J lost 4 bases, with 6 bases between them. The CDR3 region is CASSLSRVNEKLFF. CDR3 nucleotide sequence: TGTGCCAGCAGTTTATCCAGGGTTAATGAAAAACTGTTTTTT.

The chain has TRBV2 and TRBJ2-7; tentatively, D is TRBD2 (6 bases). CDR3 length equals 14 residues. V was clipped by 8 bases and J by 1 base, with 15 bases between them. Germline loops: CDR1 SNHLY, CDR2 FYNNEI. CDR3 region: CASRLRDVSYEQYF. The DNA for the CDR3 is TGTGCCAGCCGGTTGCGGGACGTGTCCTACGAGCAGTACTTC. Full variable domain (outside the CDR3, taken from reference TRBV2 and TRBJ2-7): EPEVTQTPSHQVTQMGQEVILRCVPISNHLYFYWYRQILGQKVEFLVSFYNNEISEKSEIFDDQFSVERPDGSNFTLKIRSTKLEDSAMYFCASRLRDVSYEQYFGPGTRLTVT.

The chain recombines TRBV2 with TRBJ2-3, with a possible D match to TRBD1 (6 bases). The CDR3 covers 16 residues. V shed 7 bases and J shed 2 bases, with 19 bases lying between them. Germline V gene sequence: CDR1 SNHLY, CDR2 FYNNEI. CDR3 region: CASNLLGDISTDTQYF. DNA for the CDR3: TGTGCCAGCAACCTCCTGGGGGACATTTCCACAGATACGCAGTATTTT.

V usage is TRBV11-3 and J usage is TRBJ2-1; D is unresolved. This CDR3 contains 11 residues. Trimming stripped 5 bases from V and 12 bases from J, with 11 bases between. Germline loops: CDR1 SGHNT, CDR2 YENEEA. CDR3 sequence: CASSAGLSQFF. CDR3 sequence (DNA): TGTGCCAGCAGCGCAGGTCTTTCGCAGTTCTTC.

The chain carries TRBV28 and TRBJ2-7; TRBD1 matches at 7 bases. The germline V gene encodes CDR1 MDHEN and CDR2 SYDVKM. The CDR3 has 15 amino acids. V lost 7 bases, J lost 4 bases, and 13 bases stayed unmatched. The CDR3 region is CASTTPSTGPYEQYF. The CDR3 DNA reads TGTGCCAGCACCACGCCCTCGACAGGGCCATACGAGCAGTACTTC. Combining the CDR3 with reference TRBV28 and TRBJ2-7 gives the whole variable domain DVKVTQSSRYLVKRTGEKVFLECVQDMDHENMFWYRQDPGLGLRLIYFSYDVKMKEKGDIPEGYSVSREKKERFSLILESASTNQTSMYLCASTTPSTGPYEQYFGPGTRLTVT.

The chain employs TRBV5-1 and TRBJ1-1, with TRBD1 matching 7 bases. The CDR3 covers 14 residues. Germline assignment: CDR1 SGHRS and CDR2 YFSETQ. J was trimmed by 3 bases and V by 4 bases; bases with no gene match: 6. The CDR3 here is CASSETGMDTEAFF. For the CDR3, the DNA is TGCGCCAGCAGCGAGACAGGGATGGACACTGAAGCTTTCTTT.

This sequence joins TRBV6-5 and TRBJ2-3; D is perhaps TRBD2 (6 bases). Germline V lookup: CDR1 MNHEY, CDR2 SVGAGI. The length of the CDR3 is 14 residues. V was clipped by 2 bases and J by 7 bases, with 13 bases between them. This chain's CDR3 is CASSYGTFAHTQYF. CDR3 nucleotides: TGTGCCAGCAGTTACGGGACTTTCGCGCATACGCAGTATTTT.

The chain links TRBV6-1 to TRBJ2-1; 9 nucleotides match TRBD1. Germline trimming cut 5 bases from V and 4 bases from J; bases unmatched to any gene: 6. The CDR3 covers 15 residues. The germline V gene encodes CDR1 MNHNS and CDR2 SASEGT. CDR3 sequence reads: CASSRTGTGYNEQFF. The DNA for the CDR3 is TGTGCCAGCAGTCGAACCGGGACAGGGTACAATGAGCAGTTCTTC.

The CDR3 sequence is CASGLGRQGAGEQYF. The CDR3 nucleotides are TGCGCCAGCGGACTTGGTAGACAGGGGGCTGGCGAGCAGTACTTC. The chain joins TRBV10-1 to TRBJ2-7; TRBD1 matches 10 bases. The CDR3 loop spans 15 amino acids. The junction had 13 bases not matched to a gene; V was cut back by 8 bases and J by 6 bases. Germline values: CDR1 WNHNN, CDR2 SYGVQD (reference sequence).

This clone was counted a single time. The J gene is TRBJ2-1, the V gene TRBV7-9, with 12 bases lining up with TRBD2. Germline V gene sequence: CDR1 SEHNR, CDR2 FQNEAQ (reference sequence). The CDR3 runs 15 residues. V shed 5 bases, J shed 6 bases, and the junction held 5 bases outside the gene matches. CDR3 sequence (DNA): TGTGCCAGCAGCCCAGGACTAGCGGGACCCAATGAGCAGTTCTTC. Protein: CASSPGLAGPNEQFF.

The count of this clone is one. CDR3 in DNA: TGCGCCACTAAGCGGGGCACAAACACCGGGGAGCTGTTTTTT. Residues: CATKRGTNTGELFF. The chain joins TRBV5-1 to TRBJ2-2; 7 nucleotides line up with TRBD2. Unmatched junction bases numbered 7, after V lost 9 bases and J lost 2 bases. CDR1 SGHRS and CDR2 YFSETQ come from the germline V gene. CDR3 length: 14 residues.

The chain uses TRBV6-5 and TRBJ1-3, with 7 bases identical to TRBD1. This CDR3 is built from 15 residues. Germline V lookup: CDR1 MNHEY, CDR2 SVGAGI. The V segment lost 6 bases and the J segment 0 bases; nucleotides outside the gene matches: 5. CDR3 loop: CASRPGQSSGNTIYF. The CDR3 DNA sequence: TGTGCCAGCAGGCCGGGACAGAGCTCTGGAAACACCATATATTTT.

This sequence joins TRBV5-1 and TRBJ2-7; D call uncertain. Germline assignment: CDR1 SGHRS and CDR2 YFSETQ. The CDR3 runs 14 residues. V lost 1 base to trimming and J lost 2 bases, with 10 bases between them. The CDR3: CASSLSGATYEQYF. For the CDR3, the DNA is TGCGCCAGCAGCTTGAGTGGTGCGACCTACGAGCAGTACTTC.

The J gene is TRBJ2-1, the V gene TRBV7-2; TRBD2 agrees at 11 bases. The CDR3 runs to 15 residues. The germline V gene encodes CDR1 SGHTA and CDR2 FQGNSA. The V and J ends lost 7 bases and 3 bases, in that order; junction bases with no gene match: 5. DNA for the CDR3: TGTGCCAGCATGAAGACTAGCGGGGTCTACAATGAGCAGTTCTTC. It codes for CASMKTSGVYNEQFF.

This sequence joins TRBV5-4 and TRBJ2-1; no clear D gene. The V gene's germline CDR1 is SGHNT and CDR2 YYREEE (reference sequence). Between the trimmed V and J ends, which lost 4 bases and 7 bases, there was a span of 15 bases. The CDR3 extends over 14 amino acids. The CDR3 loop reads CASSDRVSRNEQFF. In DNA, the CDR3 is TGTGCCAGCAGCGACCGGGTCTCAAGGAATGAGCAGTTCTTC.

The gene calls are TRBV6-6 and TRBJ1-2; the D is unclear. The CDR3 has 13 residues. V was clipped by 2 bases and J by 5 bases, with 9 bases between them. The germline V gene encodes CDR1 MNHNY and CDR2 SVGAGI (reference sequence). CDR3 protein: CASSYEADYGYTF. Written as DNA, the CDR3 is TGTGCCAGCAGTTACGAGGCAGATTATGGCTACACCTTC.

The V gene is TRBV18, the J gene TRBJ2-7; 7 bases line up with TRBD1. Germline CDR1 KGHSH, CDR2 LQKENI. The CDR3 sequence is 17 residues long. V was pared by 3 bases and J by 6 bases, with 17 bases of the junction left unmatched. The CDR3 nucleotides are TGTGCCAGCTCACCGACGTTGGACAGGCCATTCTCTGGCGAGCAGTACTTC. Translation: CASSPTLDRPFSGEQYF.

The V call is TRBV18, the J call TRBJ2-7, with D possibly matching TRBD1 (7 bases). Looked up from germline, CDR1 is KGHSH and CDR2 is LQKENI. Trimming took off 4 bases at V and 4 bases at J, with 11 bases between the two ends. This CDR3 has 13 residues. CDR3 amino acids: CASSRRDSYEQYF. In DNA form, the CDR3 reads TGTGCCAGCTCACGGCGGGACAGTTACGAGCAGTACTTC.

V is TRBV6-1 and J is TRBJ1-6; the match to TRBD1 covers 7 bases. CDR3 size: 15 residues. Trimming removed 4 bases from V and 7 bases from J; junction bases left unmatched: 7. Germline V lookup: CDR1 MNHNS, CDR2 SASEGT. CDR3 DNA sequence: TGTGCCAGCAGTGTAAACAGGGGAGGAAATTCACCCCTCCACTTT. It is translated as CASSVNRGGNSPLHF.

The CDR3 DNA is TGTGCCAGCAGCGCAGTGATACAGAACACTGAAGCTTTCTTT. Its translation is CASSAVIQNTEAFF. The gene calls are TRBV7-9 and TRBJ1-1; D uncertain. There are 14 residues in the CDR3. Trimming cost V 5 bases and J 1 base, with 11 bases left between them. Germline V gene sequence: CDR1 SEHNR, CDR2 FQNEAQ (reference sequence).

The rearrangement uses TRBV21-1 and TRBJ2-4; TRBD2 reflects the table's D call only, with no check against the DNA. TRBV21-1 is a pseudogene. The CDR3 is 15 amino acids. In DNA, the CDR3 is TGTGCCAGCAGCAGTGGGGAGGAAGCCAAAAACATTCAGTACTTC. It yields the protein CASSSGEEAKNIQYF.

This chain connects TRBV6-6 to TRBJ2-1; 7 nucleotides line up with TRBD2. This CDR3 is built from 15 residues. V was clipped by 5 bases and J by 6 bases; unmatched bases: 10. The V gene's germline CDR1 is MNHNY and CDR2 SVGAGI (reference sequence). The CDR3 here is CASSTEGLSVNEQFF. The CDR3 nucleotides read TGTGCCAGCAGTACAGAGGGACTATCTGTCAATGAGCAGTTCTTC.